The following is a T cell receptor beta chain sequence with its context. The data were obtained in a study of blood T cell repertoires in COVID-19. Assay: immunoSEQ multiplex PCR; the TCRdb copy retains only in-frame clones and omits some. The table has about 44,000 clones, 82% seen once. The specimen sequenced was peripheral blood. The sequence came from a woman in her seventies with acute or convalescent COVID-19.

In DNA form, the CDR3 reads TGTGCCAGCCAGACTCTCGGACAGGGTAAACTGTTTTTT. Encoded protein: CASQTLGQGKLFF. The chain carries TRBV7-9 and TRBJ1-4; 8 bases are a match to TRBD1. The CDR3 runs to 13 residues. Germline V lookup: CDR1 SEHNR, CDR2 FQNEAQ (reference sequence). V shed 8 bases and J 11 bases; nucleotides not matched to a gene: 10.